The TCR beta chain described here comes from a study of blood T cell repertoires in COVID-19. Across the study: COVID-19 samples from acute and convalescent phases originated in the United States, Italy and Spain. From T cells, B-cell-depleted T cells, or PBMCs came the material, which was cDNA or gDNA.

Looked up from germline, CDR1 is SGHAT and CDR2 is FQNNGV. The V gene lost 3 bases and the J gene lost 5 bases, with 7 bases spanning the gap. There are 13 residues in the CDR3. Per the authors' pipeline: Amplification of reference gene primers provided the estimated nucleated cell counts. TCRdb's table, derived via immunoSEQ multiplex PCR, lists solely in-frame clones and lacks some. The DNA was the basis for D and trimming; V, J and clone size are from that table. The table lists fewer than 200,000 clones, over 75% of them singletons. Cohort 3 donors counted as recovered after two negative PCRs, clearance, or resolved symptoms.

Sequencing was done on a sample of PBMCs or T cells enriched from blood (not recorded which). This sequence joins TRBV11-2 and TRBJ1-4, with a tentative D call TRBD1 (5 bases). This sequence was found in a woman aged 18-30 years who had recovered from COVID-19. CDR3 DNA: TGTGCCAGCAGCTTGACAGTCAATGAAAAACTGTTTTTT. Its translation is CASSLTVNEKLFF.